The source of this T cell receptor beta chain is a study of blood T cell repertoires in COVID-19 (dated by TCRdb to 2019 to 2021). Broadly, across the study: Samples covering the acute and convalescent phases of COVID-19 were provided by collaborators in the United States, Italy and Spain. The material from the prospective study consisted of cDNA or gDNA derived from T cells, B-cell-depleted T cells, or PBMCs. The dataset comprised deeply sampled blood TCRbeta repertoires from subjects exposed to, actively infected with, or recovered from COVID-19. The repertoires were released in a freely available public database intended as a resource for research on the immune response to SARS-CoV-2. The samples were drawn from the first 160 participants of the ongoing ImmuneRACE study and from some 1,300 subjects provided by 6 global collaborators. A de-identified subject ID, COVID-19 status, age in years and sex were almost always included in the sample metadata. HLA class I and class II types, where available, came from metadata supplied by the sample provider rather than from assay-based typing. Study-wide findings and limitations: How much clinical and demographic metadata was included differed by source and by participant, and the metadata was provided uncurated.

Comment on this clone: Its cognate antigen has yet to be identified. Per-base quality was not reported, and no clone a single base away is much larger than it.

The CDR3 contains 14 residues, cysteine and phenylalanine counted. The entry retains the CDR3 DNA only, 42 bases that are in frame from base 1. Reading the germline V gene gives CDR1 MNHEY and CDR2 SVGEGT. Relative to germline, V is 0 bases shorter and J is 7 bases shorter, with 10 bases between their ends. Collaborating institutions collected whole blood in K2EDTA tubes following their own protocols. For TCRbeta analysis, collaborators shipped samples in one of three forms: frozen whole blood, isolated PBMCs, or DNA extracted from either of those sample types. TCRbeta CDR3 regions were amplified from genomic DNA using the immunoSEQ Assay, a bias-controlled multiplex PCR. Per the authors' processing: Nucleated cell counts per sample were estimated from amplification of reference gene primers within the assay. To quantify the absolute abundance of each unique TCRbeta CDR3 rearrangement, sequence reads were collapsed and filtered. For each sample, productive Simpson clonality was calculated as the square root of Simpson's diversity index over productive rearrangements. The immuneACCESS repertoire file appears here via TCRdb, limited to in-frame rearrangements. These files lack a portion of the clones; in checked studies, under half of the deficit traces to unresolved V genes, and the cause of the others is not known. That table supplies the V and J calls and clone size; D and trimming were determined from the DNA. This sample comprises approximately 180,000 clones, 87% of them detected only once. Approximately 1.4% of the sample goes to the ten largest clones.

The sequenced sample consisted of peripheral blood. The source of this sequence is a woman between 45 and 65 years old with acute or convalescent COVID-19. The rearranged segments are TRBV6-2 or TRBV6-3 and TRBJ2-1, with a weak D call of TRBD1 (6 bases match). CDR3 reads: CASSYSFQGNEQFF. Read as DNA, the sequence is TGTGCCAGCAGTTACTCATTTCAGGGGAATGAGCAGTTCTTC.